The clone carrying this T cell receptor (beta chain) was found a few times. TCRdb re-derived calls from the RACE reads in MiXCR, one entry per CDR3 protein. This table has approximately 260,000 distinct CDR3 sequences, roughly 8% appearing once. This CDR3 contains 14 residues. Germline values: CDR1 SGHTA, CDR2 FQGTGA. Trimming stripped 5 bases from V and 5 bases from J, with 14 bases between. The data stem from a study of human T cells and chemical hapten exposure. Time point defined: pre-sensitization, week 0. As to treatment: therapeutic diphenylcyclopropenone sensitization with weekly scalp DPC. Unseparated into fractions, whole blood served as the source from which total RNA was extracted.

This receptor was identified in a man aged 18 to 30 with alopecia areata. Some clones in this sample may be carry-over from other donors' samples. The source was whole blood, collected in connection with sensitization to the hapten diphenylcyclopropenone (DPC). V and J are TRBV7-3 and TRBJ2-3; D is undetermined. The CDR3 coding sequence is TGTGCCAGCAGCCCAGATCTGGTGGGAGATACGCAGTATTTT. Translating it yields CASSPDLVGDTQYF. The whole variable domain, filled in from reference TRBV7-3 and TRBJ2-3, reads GAGVSQTPSNKVTEKGKYVELRCDPISGHTALYWYRQSLGQGPEFLIYFQGTGAADDSGLPNDRFFAVRPEGSVSTLKIQRTERGDSAVYLCASSPDLVGDTQYFGPGTRLTVL.